These T cell receptor beta chains were read from a single sample in a study of blood T cell repertoires in COVID-19. Sequencing was performed with immunoSEQ multiplex PCR; in TCRdb, only in-frame clones are kept and a portion is missing. The profile covers around 130,000 clones, with around 90% appearing a single time and approximately 2.5% taken by the ten largest. Specimen: peripheral blood. These receptors were obtained from a human donor with COVID-19, enrolled during active disease. The donor label of this sample is uncertain. Both conserved end residues are part of each CDR3. The D gene is left open where the match is weak. A clone size is listed for some rows: how often the clone was seen (once, few, many), or a class if it is expanded.

clone_size j_call v_call d_call cdr3_nt cdr3_aa
NA TRBJ1-1 TRBV7-9 NA TGTGCCAGCAGCGAGACAGTGAACACTGAAGCTTTCTTT CASSETVNTEAFF
few TRBJ1-6 TRBV6-5 NA TGTGCCAGCAGGAGGAGAGAGATCGGCTCACCCCTCCACTTT CASRRREIGSPLHF
once TRBJ1-1 TRBV5-1 NA TGCGCCAGCAGCCTGGGGACACGGACTGAAGCTTTCTTT CASSLGTRTEAFF
NA TRBJ1-6 TRBV7-2 NA TGTGCCAGCACCACGAGCAGGGGTGGAGATTCACCCCTCCACTTT CASTTSRGGDSPLHF
NA TRBJ2-7 TRBV19 TRBD1 TGTGCCAGTAGTAAGAGGTCAAGGGACAGGGGCTACGAGCAGTACTTC CASSKRSRDRGYEQYF
NA TRBJ2-1 TRBV6-2/TRBV6-3 NA TGTGCCAGCAGTAATCAAGGGGGTCATGAGCAGTTCTTC CASSNQGGHEQFF
NA TRBJ2-6 TRBV18 NA TGTGCCAGCTCCGAACAGGTCCTAGGCTCTGGGGCCAACGTCCTGACTTTC CASSEQVLGSGANVLTF
NA TRBJ1-6 TRBV2 TRBD1 TGTGCCAGCAGTTGGGCGACAGGGGGTGATTCACCCCTCCACTTT CASSWATGGDSPLHF
NA TRBJ2-6 TRBV19 NA TGTGCCAGTAGTATAGGAAGGAGTAGAGGGGCCAACGTCCTGACTTTC CASSIGRSRGANVLTF
NA TRBJ1-1 TRBV7-9 NA TGTGCCAGCACTCTAGATTTGAACACTGAAGCTTTCTTT CASTLDLNTEAFF
NA TRBJ1-1 TRBV28 NA TGTGCCAGCAGTAACCAGGGGACCGCTTTCTTT CASSNQGTAFF
NA TRBJ2-7 TRBV3-1/TRBV3-2 NA TGTGCCAGCAGCCAAGTCCTGACAGCACCTGGCGAGCAGTACTTC CASSQVLTAPGEQYF
NA TRBJ1-1 TRBV5-1 NA TGCGCCAGCAGCCCCGGGTCGGTCAGGGCGCACACTGAAGCTTTCTTT CASSPGSVRAHTEAFF
NA TRBJ1-2 TRBV19 TRBD1 TGTGCCAGTAGTATACGGGACAGCGGTGTAGATGGCTACACCTTC CASSIRDSGVDGYTF
few TRBJ2-7 TRBV11-1 TRBD1 TGTGCCAGCAGCTCGGTCCGGACAGGGATTGAGCAGTACTTC CASSSVRTGIEQYF
NA TRBJ2-3 TRBV5-1 TRBD1 TGCGCCAGCAGCTTGGAACAGGGGTTGGGCACAGATACGCAGTATTTT CASSLEQGLGTDTQYF
NA TRBJ2-1 TRBV5-5 TRBD2 TGTGCCAGCAGCGAACCGGGAGGCTCCTACAATGAGCAGTTCTTC CASSEPGGSYNEQFF
NA TRBJ1-2 TRBV10-3 TRBD1 TGTGCCATCAGTGAGTCGGTGGACAGGTCCTATGGCTACACCTTC CAISESVDRSYGYTF
NA TRBJ1-4 TRBV5-4 NA TGTGCCAGCAGCCGAGGACAGACTAATGAAAAACTGTTTTTT CASSRGQTNEKLFF
NA TRBJ2-1 TRBV11-3 TRBD2 TGTGCCAGCACCCGGGAGGGGATCGTCGATGAGCAGTTCTTC CASTREGIVDEQFF
NA TRBJ1-6 TRBV10-3 NA TGTGCCATCAGTGAGTCGGCCCTCTCCTCACCCCTCCACTTT CAISESALSSPLHF
NA TRBJ2-1 TRBV6-5 TRBD1 TGTGCCAGCAGTTACCTTGAGACAGGGGGGAAATTCTTC CASSYLETGGKFF
NA TRBJ2-1 TRBV10-2 TRBD2 TGCGCCAGCAGGACTAGCGGGAGCAATGAGCAGTTCTTC CASRTSGSNEQFF
NA TRBJ1-6 TRBV22-1 NA TGTCCTGGGAGCAGGCAGGGGGGTAATTCACCCCTCCACTTT CPGSRQGGNSPLHF
few TRBJ1-1 TRBV30 TRBD1 TGTGCCTGGCACCGGGACAGGGCCGGACCTGAAGCTTTCTTT CAWHRDRAGPEAFF
NA TRBJ1-1 TRBV24-1 NA TGTGCCACCAGTGTGACGGCGGGCACTGAAGCTTTCTTT CATSVTAGTEAFF
NA TRBJ1-1 TRBV2 NA TGTGCCAGCAGTGGCCGGCGGGGAGGAAACACTGAAGCTTTCTTT CASSGRRGGNTEAFF
NA TRBJ1-5 TRBV18 NA TGTGCCAGCTCACCGACTCACGGAAAGCAGCCCCAGCATTTT CASSPTHGKQPQHF
NA TRBJ2-7 TRBV9 TRBD1 TGTGCCAGCACCCCCGGGACAGGTCAACCCTACGAGCAGTACTTC CASTPGTGQPYEQYF
once TRBJ2-3 TRBV7-3 TRBD2 TGTGCCAGCAGCTTAAACCCGGGGGGTATGGATACGCAGTATTTT CASSLNPGGMDTQYF
NA TRBJ2-1 TRBV24-1 TRBD2 TGTGCCACCAGTGAGAAAAGCGGGAGCTCCTACAATGAGCAGTTCTTC CATSEKSGSSYNEQFF
once TRBJ2-7 TRBV5-1 TRBD2 TGCGCCAGCACGGGGGGCTCCTACGAGCAGTACTTC CASTGGSYEQYF